This T cell receptor (beta chain) was identified during a study of glioma-infiltrating T cells after dendritic cell vaccination. Measured with immunoSEQ multiplex PCR; TCRdb has only the in-frame clones, and not every one. The sample includes fewer than 85,000 clones, approximately 90% of them seen just once. This CDR3 region has 15 residues. V was pared by 3 bases and J by 9 bases, with 9 bases of the junction left unmatched. Germline V gene data show CDR1 as SGHRS and CDR2 as YFSETQ. The clonotype comes from a human donor with glioblastoma. The chain is built from TRBV5-1 and TRBJ2-1, with 10 bases matching TRBD2. The source was blood, collected before dendritic cell vaccination. CDR3 protein: CASSSITSGNAEQFF. The CDR3 bases are TGCGCCAGCAGCTCGATTACTAGCGGGAACGCTGAGCAGTTCTTC.